Below, 2 T cell receptor beta chains from the same sample are listed, as sequenced in a study of beta chain features in type 1 diabetes. Points from the study as a whole: Shortening that was moderate but significant affected the TCRB CDR3s of Type 1 diabetes patients in all four CD4+ subsets.

Expressed TCRB transcripts were sequenced after all isolated RNA was converted to cDNA. This table comes from immunoSEQ multiplex PCR, and its TCRdb copy is limited to in-frame clones, with some not included. The table has about 130,000 clones, around 9% seen once. No antigen has been assigned to these receptors. The sample consisted of central memory CD4+ T cells from blood. These receptors came from a man aged 25 to 45 with type 1 diabetes.

The V gene is TRBV7-2, the J gene TRBJ2-1, with D maybe TRBD2 (6 bases). This CDR3 spans 14 amino acids. Germline CDR1 and CDR2: SGHTA and FQGNSA. Between the trimmed V and J ends, which lost 5 bases and 6 bases, there was a span of 14 bases. CDR3 sequence reads: CASSQAGPINEQFF. The CDR3 nucleotides read TGTGCCAGCAGCCAAGCGGGCCCGATCAATGAGCAGTTCTTC.

This clone has more than one count but fewer than ten. This rearrangement joins TRBV12-5 to TRBJ2-1, with 9 bases that match TRBD1. The CDR3 is 15 residues long. V was pared by 4 bases and J by 5 bases, with 6 bases of the junction left unmatched. Germline V gives CDR1 LGHNT, CDR2 FRNRAP. CDR3 region: CASGSGQGYHNEQFF. The CDR3 DNA is TGTGCTAGTGGTTCTGGACAGGGGTACCACAATGAGCAGTTCTTC.